Below, 8 T cell receptor beta chains from the same sample are listed, as sequenced in a study of long-term antiretroviral therapy in people with HIV. At survey level, the immunoSEQ assay was run in its v3.0 version. Libraries were prepared by immunoSEQ multiplex PCR; TCRdb keeps only in-frame clonotypes and omits some of them. Of around 13,000 clones in the sample, roughly 78% were seen once. This specimen consisted of unsorted PBMCs, obtained 3.2 years before starting antiretroviral therapy. The receptor source for this set is a man aged 35 to 55 with HIV.

This sequence joins TRBV18 and TRBJ1-5; no clear D. Trimming left V 3 bases short and J 9 bases short, with 15 bases between. CDR1 and CDR2 (germline): KGHSH, LQKENI. The CDR3 is 14 residues long. Written as DNA, the CDR3 is TGTGCCAGCTCACCCCTGGCGAGGGTTCGGCCCCAGCATTTT. It codes for CASSPLARVRPQHF.

This chain connects TRBV30 to TRBJ1-2; D unresolved. V was trimmed by 6 bases and J by 6 bases, leaving 17 bases between them. The CDR3 runs to 13 residues. Germline V lookup: CDR1 GTSNPN, CDR2 SVGIG (reference sequence). CDR3 in amino acids: CACADGRRHGYTF. The CDR3 DNA reads TGTGCCTGCGCTGACGGCAGGCGTCATGGCTACACCTTC.

The chain couples TRBV5-8 to TRBJ2-6; D is perhaps TRBD2 (6 bases). This CDR3 region has 15 residues. CDR1 is SGHTS and CDR2 is YDEGEE in the germline V gene. Deletions cut 3 bases from V and 2 bases from J, with 9 bases between. The chain's CDR3 is CASSSGRTGANVLTF. The CDR3 DNA reads as TGTGCCAGCAGCTCTGGGAGGACTGGGGCCAACGTCCTGACTTTC.

The rearrangement uses TRBV5-1 and TRBJ1-5; TRBD1 aligns across 9 bases. CDR1 is SGHRS, CDR2 YFSETQ, per germline. The CDR3 consists of 15 residues. V gave up 0 bases and J gave up 3 bases; unmatched junction bases: 1. CDR3 sequence: CASSLGQGDNQPQHF. In DNA form, the CDR3 reads TGCGCCAGCAGCTTGGGACAGGGGGACAATCAGCCCCAGCATTTT.

In its sample, this clone was seen once. This chain joins TRBV2 and TRBJ1-3, with a weak D call TRBD1 (6 bases). V lost 3 bases and J lost 3, with 9 bases in between. The CDR3 loop spans 14 amino acids. CDR1 and CDR2 from the germline V gene are SNHLY and FYNNEI. The CDR3 protein is CASSEGARGNTIYF. DNA for the CDR3: TGTGCCAGCAGTGAGGGGGCTCGTGGAAACACCATATATTTT.

Notes on this clone: Additional DNA sequences in this sample encode the identical CDR3. The chain couples TRBV6-5 to TRBJ2-7; TRBD1 agrees at 7 bases. Germline loops: CDR1 MNHEY, CDR2 SVGAGI. Trimming cost V 6 bases and J 3 bases; bases outside gene matches: 8. CDR3 length equals 14 residues. CDR3 in DNA: TGTGCCAGCAGCCTCTACAGGGGTGACTACGAGCAGTACTTC. Its translation: CASSLYRGDYEQYF.

The chain is built from TRBV14 and TRBJ2-7; 7 positions agree with TRBD1. CDR3 length: 14 amino acids. The germline V gene has CDR1 SGHDN and CDR2 FVKESK. J gave up 2 bases and V 0 bases, and 1 base lay outside the gene matches. For the CDR3, the DNA is TGTGCCAGCAGCCAAGAAAGGGGGCCCTACGAGCAGTACTTC. Encoded protein: CASSQERGPYEQYF. Together with reference TRBV14 and TRBJ2-7, the CDR3 gives the full variable domain: EAGVTQFPSHSVIEKGQTVTLRCDPISGHDNLYWYRRVMGKEIKFLLHFVKESKQDESGMPNNRFLAERTGGTYSTLKVQPAELEDSGVYFCASSQERGPYEQYFGPGTRLTVT.

This sequence joins TRBV5-4 and TRBJ2-5; 8 positions agree with TRBD2. CDR1 and CDR2 from the germline V gene are SGHNT and YYREEE (reference sequence). The CDR3 length is 13 residues. V was pared by 2 bases and J by 6 bases, with 3 bases of the junction left unmatched. CDR3 amino acids: CASSFAGGQTQYF. CDR3 coding DNA: TGTGCCAGCAGCTTTGCGGGAGGACAGACCCAGTACTTC.